The T cell receptor beta chain described here comes from a study of cytomegalovirus exposure and HLA in healthy donors. Across the whole study: There were a few hundred genotyped donors. Of these, roughly 84% fell in the genetic ancestry cluster associated with self-reported Caucasian donors. Overall study results and limits: A later analysis by the authors found several of the most significant clusters apparently linked to common viral pathogens.

Germline CDR1 reads ENHRY; CDR2 reads SYGVKD. Germline trimming cut 0 bases from V and 8 bases from J; bases unmatched to any gene: 4. This CDR3 spans 14 amino acids. With regard to this clone: Its antigen remains unknown.

Researchers ran the PCR with 60 Vbeta and 13 Jbeta primers. Produced via immunoSEQ multiplex PCR; TCRdb's table is partial and in-frame only. The sample lists about 210,000 clones, around 81% occurring once. This TCR was recovered from a woman in her 50s in good health and CMV-seropositive. The sample taken for sequencing was PBMCs. The chain couples TRBV10-3 to TRBJ2-1; 7 bases fit TRBD2. This CDR3 reads CAISESTSGDEQFF. As DNA, the CDR3 is TGTGCCATCAGTGAGTCGACAAGCGGGGATGAGCAGTTCTTC.